Presented here are 10 T cell receptor beta chains from one specimen sequenced in a study of T cells in Graves' hyperthyroidism and ophthalmopathy. Researchers took RNA transcripts and amplified the TCR beta CDR3 regions from them. The HTBI primer set drove a first-round RT-PCR of the TCR CDR3. TCRdb fed the multiplex PCR reads into MiXCR, producing one record per CDR3 protein. Here the sample spans 550,000 to 800,000 distinct CDR3 sequences, roughly 15% being singletons. Sequenced material: blood. These receptors were taken from a man aged 18-30 years with Graves' hyperthyroidism.

The gene calls are TRBV6-1 and TRBJ2-1, with TRBD1 identical over 8 bases. The germline V gene encodes CDR1 MNHNS and CDR2 SASEGT. V gave up 6 bases and J gave up 6 bases; unmatched junction bases: 7. The CDR3 sequence is 14 residues long. CDR3 DNA sequence: TGTGCCAGCAGCGGACAGGGCGGCCCCAATGAGCAGTTCTTC. It translates to CASSGQGGPNEQFF.

For this clonotype: This sequence may be a read error, since a much larger clone differs from it by one base. The rearrangement uses TRBV2 and TRBJ2-7; D unresolved. CDR1 is SNHLY and CDR2 is FYNNEI in the germline V gene. The CDR3 spans 12 residues. The CDR3 loop reads CASRPTSDEQYF. CDR3 nucleotides: TGTGCCAGCAGGCCTACCTCCGACGAGCAGTACTTC.

J is TRBJ2-5 and V is TRBV5-6; D might be TRBD2 (6 bases). This CDR3 comprises 16 residues. Germline CDR1 SGHDT, CDR2 YYEEEE. With 4 bases removed from V and 1 base from J, the gap between germline ends came to 17 bases. The CDR3: CASSRERVMFQETQYF. The CDR3 region has the DNA TGTGCCAGCAGCCGAGAGCGGGTGATGTTCCAAGAGACCCAGTACTTC.

V gene TRBV4-2 combines with J gene TRBJ2-5; tentative D call: TRBD2 (6 bases). The ends were cut back, 1 base at V and 10 bases at J, with 22 bases in the middle. Germline-derived CDR1 and CDR2 are LGHNA and YNFKEQ. The CDR3 has 16 residues. In DNA form, the CDR3 reads TGTGCCAGCAGCCAAGGGCTGGGGACTGAACTACGGAACCAGTACTTC. Translation: CASSQGLGTELRNQYF.

This clonotype was seen a handful of times. The CDR3 loop reads CATSDQTGFGGTQYF. Here the CDR3 DNA reads TGTGCCACCAGTGACCAGACAGGTTTCGGAGGGACCCAGTACTTC. The V gene is TRBV24-1, the J gene TRBJ2-5; D might be TRBD1 (6 bases). The CDR3 length is 15 residues. Deletions cut 4 bases from V and 7 bases from J, with 18 bases between. Germline CDR1 KGHDR, CDR2 SFDVKD.

The J gene is TRBJ2-3, the V gene TRBV19; D unclear. The CDR3 sequence is 11 residues long. The V gene's germline CDR1 is LNHDA and CDR2 SQIVND (reference sequence). V was cut by 4 bases and J by 6 bases, with 5 bases left in between. The CDR3 DNA is TGTGCCAGTAGTAACTTGGATACGCAGTATTTT. It is translated as CASSNLDTQYF.

The V and J genes are TRBV9 and TRBJ2-3; D ambiguous. The ends were cut back, 0 bases at V and 4 bases at J, with 12 bases in the middle. Germline V gene sequence: CDR1 SGDLS, CDR2 YYNGEE. The length of the CDR3 is 15 residues. CDR3 nucleotide sequence: TGTGCCAGCAGCGTAGGTGGCAGGTATTCAGATACGCAGTATTTT. It translates to CASSVGGRYSDTQYF.

The gene calls are TRBV28 and TRBJ2-4; D is ambiguous. Germline V gene data show CDR1 as MDHEN and CDR2 as SYDVKM. This CDR3 spans 12 amino acids. The V and J ends lost 7 bases and 1 base respectively, with 5 bases between them. The CDR3 sequence is CASTQAKNIQYF. The CDR3 DNA is TGTGCCAGCACCCAGGCCAAAAACATTCAGTACTTC.

This clonotype has ten or more counts. The V and J genes are TRBV11-1 and TRBJ2-7; perhaps TRBD2 as D (6 bases). Germline V gene sequence: CDR1 SGHAT, CDR2 FQDESV (reference sequence). The V and J ends lost 5 bases and 3 bases respectively, with 20 bases between them. The CDR3 spans 16 residues. The DNA of the CDR3 is TGTGCCAGCAGCCCCGCGGTTTCGGGAGAGATCTACGAGCAGTACTTC. This sequence encodes CASSPAVSGEIYEQYF.

The V gene is TRBV20-1, the J gene TRBJ1-1, with 12 positions matching TRBD1. There are 14 residues in the CDR3. V lost 7 bases and J lost 0; bases outside the gene matches: 3. Germline CDR1 and CDR2: DFQATT and SNEGSKA (reference sequence). CDR3 in amino acids: CSVGTGGVNTEAFF. In DNA form, the CDR3 reads TGCAGTGTTGGGACAGGGGGCGTGAACACTGAAGCTTTCTTT.